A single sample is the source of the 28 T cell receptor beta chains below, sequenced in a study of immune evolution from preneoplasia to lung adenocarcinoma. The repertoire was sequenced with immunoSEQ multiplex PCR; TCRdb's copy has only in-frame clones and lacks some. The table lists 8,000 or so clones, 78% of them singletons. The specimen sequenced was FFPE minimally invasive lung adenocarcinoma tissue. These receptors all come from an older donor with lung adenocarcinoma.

In nucleotides, the CDR3 is TGTGCCAGCAGCTTCATCCGGGACTGGTATGGCTACACCTTC. It is translated as CASSFIRDWYGYTF. The V gene is TRBV5-5, the J gene TRBJ1-2; tentatively, D is TRBD1 (5 bases). Deletions cut 2 bases from V and 5 bases from J, with 13 bases between. The CDR3 spans 14 residues. Germline V lookup: CDR1 SGHKS, CDR2 YYEKEE (reference sequence).

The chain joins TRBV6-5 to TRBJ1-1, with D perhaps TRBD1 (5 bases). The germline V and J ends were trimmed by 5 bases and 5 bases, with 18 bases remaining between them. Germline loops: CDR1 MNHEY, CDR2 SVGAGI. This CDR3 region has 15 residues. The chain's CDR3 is CASSGASGIWTEAFF. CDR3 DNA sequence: TGTGCCAGCAGTGGGGCTTCAGGGATTTGGACTGAAGCTTTCTTT.

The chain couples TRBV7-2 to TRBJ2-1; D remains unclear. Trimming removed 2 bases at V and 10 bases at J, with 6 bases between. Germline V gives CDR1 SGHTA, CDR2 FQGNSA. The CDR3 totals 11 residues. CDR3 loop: CASSLIGEQFF. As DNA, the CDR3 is TGTGCCAGCAGCTTAATAGGAGAGCAGTTCTTC.

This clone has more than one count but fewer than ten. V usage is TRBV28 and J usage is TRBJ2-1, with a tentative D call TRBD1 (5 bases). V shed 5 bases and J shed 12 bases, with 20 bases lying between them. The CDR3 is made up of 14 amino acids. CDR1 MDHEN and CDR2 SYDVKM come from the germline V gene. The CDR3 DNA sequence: TGTGCCAGCAGTGGGGCCCGAGACAATGAGCGGCAGTTCTTC. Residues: CASSGARDNERQFF.

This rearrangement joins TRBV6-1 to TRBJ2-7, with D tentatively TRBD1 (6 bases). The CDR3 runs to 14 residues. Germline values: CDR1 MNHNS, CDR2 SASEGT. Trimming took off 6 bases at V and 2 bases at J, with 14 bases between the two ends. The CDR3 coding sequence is TGTGCCAGCAGCACCACAGGGTTCCCCTACGAGCAGTACTTC. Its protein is CASSTTGFPYEQYF.

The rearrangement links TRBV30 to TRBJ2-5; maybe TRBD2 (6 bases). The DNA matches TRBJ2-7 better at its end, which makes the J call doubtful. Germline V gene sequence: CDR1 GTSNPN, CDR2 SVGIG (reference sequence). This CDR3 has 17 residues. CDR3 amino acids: CAWSVFGGRRSSYEQYF. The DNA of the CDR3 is TGTGCCTGGAGTGTATTTGGAGGGCGGCGGAGCTCCTACGAGCAGTACTTC.

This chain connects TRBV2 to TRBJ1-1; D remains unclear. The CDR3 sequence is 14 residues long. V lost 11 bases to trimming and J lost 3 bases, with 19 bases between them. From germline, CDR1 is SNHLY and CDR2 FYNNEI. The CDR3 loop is CAVENSRWDTEAFF. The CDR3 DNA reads TGTGCCGTGGAGAATAGCAGGTGGGACACTGAAGCTTTCTTT.

Written as DNA, the CDR3 is TGTGCCAGCTTTCTTCCCGGCAGGGGGTTAACTGAAGCTTTCTTT. Protein sequence: CASFLPGRGLTEAFF. V usage is TRBV18 and J usage is TRBJ1-1; 7 nucleotides align to TRBD1. Looked up from germline, CDR1 is KGHSH and CDR2 is LQKENI. Losses at the gene ends were 7 bases for V and 5 bases for J; bases not matched to a gene: 13. The CDR3 contains 15 residues.

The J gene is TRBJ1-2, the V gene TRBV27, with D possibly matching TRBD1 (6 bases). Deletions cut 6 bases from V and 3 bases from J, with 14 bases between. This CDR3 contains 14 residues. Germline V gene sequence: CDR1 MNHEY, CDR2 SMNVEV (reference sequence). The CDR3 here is CASRNPQGYYGYTF. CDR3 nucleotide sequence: TGTGCCAGCAGAAATCCTCAGGGGTACTATGGCTACACCTTC.

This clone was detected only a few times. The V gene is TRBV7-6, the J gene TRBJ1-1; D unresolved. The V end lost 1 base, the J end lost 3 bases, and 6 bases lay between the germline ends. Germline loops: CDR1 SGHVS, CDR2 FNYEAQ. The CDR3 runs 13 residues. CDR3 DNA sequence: TGTGCCAGCAGCTTAGAATGGGACACTGAAGCTTTCTTT. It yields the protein CASSLEWDTEAFF.

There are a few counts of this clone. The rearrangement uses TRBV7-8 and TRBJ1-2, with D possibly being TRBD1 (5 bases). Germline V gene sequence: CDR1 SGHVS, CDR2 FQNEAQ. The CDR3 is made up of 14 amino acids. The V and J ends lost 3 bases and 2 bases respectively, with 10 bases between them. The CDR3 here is CASSLSAGNYGYTF. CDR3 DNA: TGTGCCAGCAGCTTGAGTGCAGGGAACTATGGCTACACCTTC.

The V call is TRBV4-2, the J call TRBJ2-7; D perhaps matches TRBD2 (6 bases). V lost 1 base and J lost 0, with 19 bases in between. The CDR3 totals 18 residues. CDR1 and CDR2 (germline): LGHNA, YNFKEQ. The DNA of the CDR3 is TGTGCCAGCAGCCAAGGATCAAGGGGTAGCGGAAGCTCCTACGAGCAGTACTTC. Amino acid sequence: CASSQGSRGSGSSYEQYF.

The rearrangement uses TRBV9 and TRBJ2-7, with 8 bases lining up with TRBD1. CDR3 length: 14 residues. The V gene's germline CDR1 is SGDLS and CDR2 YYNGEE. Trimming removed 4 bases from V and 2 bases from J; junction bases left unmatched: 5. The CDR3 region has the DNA TGTGCCAGCAGCCCAGGGGGCCTTACCTACGAGCAGTACTTC. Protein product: CASSPGGLTYEQYF.

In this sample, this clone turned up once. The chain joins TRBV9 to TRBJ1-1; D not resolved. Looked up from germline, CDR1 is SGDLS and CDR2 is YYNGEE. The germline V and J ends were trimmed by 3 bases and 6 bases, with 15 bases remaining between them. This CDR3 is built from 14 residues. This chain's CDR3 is CASSAGEGSAEAFF. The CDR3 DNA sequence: TGTGCCAGCAGCGCTGGGGAGGGTTCGGCTGAAGCTTTCTTT.

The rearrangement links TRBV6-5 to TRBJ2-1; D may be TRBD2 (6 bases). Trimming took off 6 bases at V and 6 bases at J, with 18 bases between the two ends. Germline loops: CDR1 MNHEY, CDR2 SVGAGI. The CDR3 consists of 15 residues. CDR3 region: CASRVPGTRGNEQFF. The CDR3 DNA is TGTGCCAGCAGAGTCCCCGGGACTCGCGGCAATGAGCAGTTCTTC.

The CDR3 region is CASSLYSPPPHNEQFF. As DNA, the CDR3 is TGTGCCAGCAGTTTATATAGCCCTCCGCCCCACAATGAGCAGTTCTTC. The V call is TRBV28, the J call TRBJ2-1; D not certain. The CDR3 consists of 16 residues. Trimming took off 1 base at V and 5 bases at J, with 15 bases between the two ends. Germline-derived CDR1 and CDR2 are MDHEN and SYDVKM.

The CDR3 DNA reads as TGTGCCAGCAGCCCGAGTGGTGTCACACGCACAGATACGCAGTATTTT. Translated, it gives CASSPSGVTRTDTQYF. This chain links TRBV9 with TRBJ2-3; D is undetermined. V lost 4 bases to trimming and J lost 1 base, with 16 bases between them. The CDR3 is 16 amino acids. Germline CDR1 and CDR2: SGDLS and YYNGEE.

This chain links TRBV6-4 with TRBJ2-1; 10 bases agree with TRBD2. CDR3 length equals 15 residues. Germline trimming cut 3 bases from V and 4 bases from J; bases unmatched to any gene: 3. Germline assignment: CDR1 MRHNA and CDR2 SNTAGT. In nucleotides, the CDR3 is TGTGCCAGCAGTGAGCTAGCGGGAGAATACAATGAGCAGTTCTTC. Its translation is CASSELAGEYNEQFF.

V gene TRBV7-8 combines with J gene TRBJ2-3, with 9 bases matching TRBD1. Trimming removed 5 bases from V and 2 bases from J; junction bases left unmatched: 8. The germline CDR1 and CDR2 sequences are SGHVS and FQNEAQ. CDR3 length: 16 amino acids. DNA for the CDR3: TGTGCCAGCAGCGCCCGTCGACAGGGGGTCACAGATACGCAGTATTTT. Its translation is CASSARRQGVTDTQYF.

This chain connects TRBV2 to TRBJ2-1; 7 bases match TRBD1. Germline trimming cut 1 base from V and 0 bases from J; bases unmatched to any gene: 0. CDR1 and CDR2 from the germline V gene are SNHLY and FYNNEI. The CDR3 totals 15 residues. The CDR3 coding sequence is TGTGCCAGCAGTGAAGACAGGGGCTCCTACAATGAGCAGTTCTTC. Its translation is CASSEDRGSYNEQFF.

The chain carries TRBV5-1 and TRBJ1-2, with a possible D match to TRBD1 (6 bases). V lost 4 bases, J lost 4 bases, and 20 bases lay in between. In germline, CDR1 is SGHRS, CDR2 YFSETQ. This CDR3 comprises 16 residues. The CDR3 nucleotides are TGCGCCAGCAGCCCCTTTGGGAAGGGGGATGCCTATGGCTACACCTTC. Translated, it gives CASSPFGKGDAYGYTF. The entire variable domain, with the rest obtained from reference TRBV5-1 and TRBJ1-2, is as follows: KAGVTQTPRYLIKTRGQQVTLSCSPISGHRSVSWYQQTPGQGLQFLFEYFSETQRNKGNFPGRFSGRQFSNSRSEMNVSTLELGDSALYLCASSPFGKGDAYGYTFGSGTRLTVV.

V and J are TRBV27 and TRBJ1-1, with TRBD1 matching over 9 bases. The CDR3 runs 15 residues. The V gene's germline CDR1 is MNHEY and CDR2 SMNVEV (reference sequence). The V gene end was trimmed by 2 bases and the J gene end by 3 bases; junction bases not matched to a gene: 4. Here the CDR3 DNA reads TGTGCCAGCAGTTTAGACAGGGGGAAGGACACTGAAGCTTTCTTT. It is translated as CASSLDRGKDTEAFF.

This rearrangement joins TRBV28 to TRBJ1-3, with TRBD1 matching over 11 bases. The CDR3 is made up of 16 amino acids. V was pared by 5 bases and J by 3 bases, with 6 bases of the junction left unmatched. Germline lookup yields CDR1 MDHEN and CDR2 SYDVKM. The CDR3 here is CASSTGTGGLGNTIYF. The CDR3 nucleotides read TGTGCCAGCAGTACCGGGACAGGGGGGCTTGGAAACACCATATATTTT.

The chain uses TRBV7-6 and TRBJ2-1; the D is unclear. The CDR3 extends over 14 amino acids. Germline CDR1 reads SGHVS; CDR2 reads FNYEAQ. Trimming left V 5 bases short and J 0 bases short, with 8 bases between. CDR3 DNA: TGTGCCAGCAGCCCCATTGGCTCCTACAATGAGCAGTTCTTC. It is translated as CASSPIGSYNEQFF.

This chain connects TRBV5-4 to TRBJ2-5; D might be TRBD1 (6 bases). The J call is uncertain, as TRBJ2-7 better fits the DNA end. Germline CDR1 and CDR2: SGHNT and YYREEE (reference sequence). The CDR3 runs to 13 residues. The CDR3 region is CASSLDGQYEQYF. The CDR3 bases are TGTGCCAGCAGCTTGGACGGACAGTACGAGCAGTACTTC.

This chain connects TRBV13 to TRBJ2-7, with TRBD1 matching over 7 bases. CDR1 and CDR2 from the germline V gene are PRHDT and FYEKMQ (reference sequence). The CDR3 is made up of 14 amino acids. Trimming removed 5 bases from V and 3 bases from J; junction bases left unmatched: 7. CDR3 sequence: CASSPRGQIYEQYF. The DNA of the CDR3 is TGTGCCAGCAGCCCAAGGGGACAGATCTACGAGCAGTACTTC.

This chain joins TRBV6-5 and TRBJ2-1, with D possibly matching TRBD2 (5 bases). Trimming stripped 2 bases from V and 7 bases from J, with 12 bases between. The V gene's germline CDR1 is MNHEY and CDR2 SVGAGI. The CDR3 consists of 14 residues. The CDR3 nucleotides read TGTGCCAGCAGTTACCCCGGACTCGAAAATGAGCAGTTCTTC. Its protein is CASSYPGLENEQFF.

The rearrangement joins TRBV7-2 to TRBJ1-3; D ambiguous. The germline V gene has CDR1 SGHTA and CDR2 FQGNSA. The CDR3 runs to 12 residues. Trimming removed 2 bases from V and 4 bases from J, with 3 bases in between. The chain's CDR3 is CASSLFGNTIYF. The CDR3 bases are TGTGCCAGCAGCTTATTCGGAAACACCATATATTTT.